The present T cell receptor (beta chain) was sequenced within a study of blood T cell repertoires in COVID-19. The CDR3 extends over 14 amino acids. The V gene lost 6 bases and the J gene lost 0 bases, with 12 bases spanning the gap. Germline values: CDR1 SGHNT, CDR2 YENEEA. The participants were between roughly 18 and 100 years old and came from roughly 24 US areas. Cohort 3 recovery required two negative PCRs, clearance, or symptom resolution. Per the original data handling: Estimated nucleated cell counts came from reference gene primer amplification. Produced via immunoSEQ multiplex PCR; TCRdb's table is partial and in-frame only. V and J calls plus clone size are reproduced from that table; the DNA served to infer D and trimming. Among a few hundred thousand clones listed, roughly 85% were seen once.

This sequence joins TRBV11-3 and TRBJ2-7, with a weak D call TRBD2 (5 bases). The sequence came from a man aged 40-49 years who had recovered from COVID-19. The specimen was PBMCs or T cells enriched from blood (not recorded which). The CDR3 coding sequence is TGTGCCAGCAGTCCCCTGAGGGCCTCCTACGAGCAGTACTTC. Encoded protein: CASSPLRASYEQYF.